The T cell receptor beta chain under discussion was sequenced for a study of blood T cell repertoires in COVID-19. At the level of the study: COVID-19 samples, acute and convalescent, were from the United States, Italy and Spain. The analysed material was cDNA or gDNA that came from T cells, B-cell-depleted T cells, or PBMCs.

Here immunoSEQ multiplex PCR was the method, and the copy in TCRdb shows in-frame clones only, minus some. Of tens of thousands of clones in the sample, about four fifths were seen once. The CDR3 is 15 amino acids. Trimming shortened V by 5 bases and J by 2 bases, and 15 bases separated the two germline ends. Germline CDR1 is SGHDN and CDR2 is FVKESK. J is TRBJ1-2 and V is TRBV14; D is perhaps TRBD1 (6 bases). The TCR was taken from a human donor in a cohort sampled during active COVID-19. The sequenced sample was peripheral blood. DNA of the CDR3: TGTGCCAGCAGCTCTCCTCAACAGGGAAACTATGGCTACACCTTC. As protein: CASSSPQQGNYGYTF. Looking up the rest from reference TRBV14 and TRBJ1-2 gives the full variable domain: EAGVTQFPSHSVIEKGQTVTLRCDPISGHDNLYWYRRVMGKEIKFLLHFVKESKQDESGMPNNRFLAERTGGTYSTLKVQPAELEDSGVYFCASSSPQQGNYGYTFGSGTRLTVV.